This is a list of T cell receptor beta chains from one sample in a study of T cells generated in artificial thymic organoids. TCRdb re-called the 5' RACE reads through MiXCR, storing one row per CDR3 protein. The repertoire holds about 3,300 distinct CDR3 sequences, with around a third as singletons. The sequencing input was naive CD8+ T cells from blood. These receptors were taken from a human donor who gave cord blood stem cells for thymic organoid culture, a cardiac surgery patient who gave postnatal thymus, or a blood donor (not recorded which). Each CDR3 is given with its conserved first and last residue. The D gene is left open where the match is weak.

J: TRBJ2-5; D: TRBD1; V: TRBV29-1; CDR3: CSVEVWYGTGEETQYF
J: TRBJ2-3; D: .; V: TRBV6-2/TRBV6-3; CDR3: CASSFTQFPTDTQYF
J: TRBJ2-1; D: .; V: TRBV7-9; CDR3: CASSSGPNEQFF
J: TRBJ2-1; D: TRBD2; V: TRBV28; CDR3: CASMFAGGQYNEQFF
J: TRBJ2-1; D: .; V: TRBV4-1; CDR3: CASSQDWGYNEQFF
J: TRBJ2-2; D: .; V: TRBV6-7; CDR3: CASSYPGQGVDTGELFF
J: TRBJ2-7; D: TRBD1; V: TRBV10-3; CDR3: CAISERGSGETGKSYEQYF
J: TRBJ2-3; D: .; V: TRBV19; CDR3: CASSIGSDPSTDTQYF
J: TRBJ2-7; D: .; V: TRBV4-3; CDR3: CASSQDEGGYEQYF
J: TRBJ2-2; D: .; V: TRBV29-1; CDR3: CSVETNGELFF
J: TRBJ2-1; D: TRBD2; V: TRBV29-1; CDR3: CSVVGSGRSNEQFF
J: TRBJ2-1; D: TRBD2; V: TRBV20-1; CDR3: CSANSGTSGSSYNEQFF
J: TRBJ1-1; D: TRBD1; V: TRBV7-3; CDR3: CASSLQGGLNTEAFF
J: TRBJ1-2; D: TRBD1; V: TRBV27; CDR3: CASSRGQGASYGYTF
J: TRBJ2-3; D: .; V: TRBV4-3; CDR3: CASSLRPRTDTQYF
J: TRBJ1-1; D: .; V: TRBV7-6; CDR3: CASSLAGPIVGAFF
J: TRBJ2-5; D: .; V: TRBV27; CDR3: CASKGQETQYF
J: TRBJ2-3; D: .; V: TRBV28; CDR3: CASSFVDTQYF
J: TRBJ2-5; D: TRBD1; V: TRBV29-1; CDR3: CSEWTGTGETQYF
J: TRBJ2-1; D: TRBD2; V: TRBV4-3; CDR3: CASSQDGTSFAPGDEQFF
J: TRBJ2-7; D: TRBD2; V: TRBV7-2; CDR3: CASSLGAPSGSHEQYF
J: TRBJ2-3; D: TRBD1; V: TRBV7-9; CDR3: CASSPRDSSRFAPSDTQYF
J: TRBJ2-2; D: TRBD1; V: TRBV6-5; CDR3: CASSFGQGAGELFF
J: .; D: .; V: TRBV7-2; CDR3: CASSLNKGTDQETQYF
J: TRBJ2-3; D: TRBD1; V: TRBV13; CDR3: CASSSRDRGLADTQYF
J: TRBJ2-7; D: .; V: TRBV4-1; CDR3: CASSQVGSFGEQYF
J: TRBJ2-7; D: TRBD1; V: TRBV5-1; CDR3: CASSPDRVQYF
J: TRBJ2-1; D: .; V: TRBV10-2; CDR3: CASMAQDNYNEQFF
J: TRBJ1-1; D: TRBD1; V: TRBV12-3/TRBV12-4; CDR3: CASNQGGLSAFF
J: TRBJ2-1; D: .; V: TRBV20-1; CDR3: CSARDGVLAANEQFF
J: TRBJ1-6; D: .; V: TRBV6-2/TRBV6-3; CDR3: CASSYVPAYERSPLHF
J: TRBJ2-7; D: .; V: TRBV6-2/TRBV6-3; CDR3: CASSPIGLRISYEQYF
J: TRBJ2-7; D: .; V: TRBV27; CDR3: CASSVGPPCYEQYF
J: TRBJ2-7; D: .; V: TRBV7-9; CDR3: CASSLRPYEQYF
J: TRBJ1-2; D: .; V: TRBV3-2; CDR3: CASSQGGGLSGYTF
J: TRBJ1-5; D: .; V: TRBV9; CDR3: CASSVEGMDQPQHF
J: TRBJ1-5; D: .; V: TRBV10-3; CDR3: CAISEDRYSNQPQHF
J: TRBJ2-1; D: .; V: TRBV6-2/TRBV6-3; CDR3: CASTYRGLYNEQFF
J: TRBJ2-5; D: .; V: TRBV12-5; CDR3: CASAPRVRETQYF
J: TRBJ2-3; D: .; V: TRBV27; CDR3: CASSLGTDTQYF
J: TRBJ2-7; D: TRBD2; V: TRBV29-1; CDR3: CSVGLAESYEQYF
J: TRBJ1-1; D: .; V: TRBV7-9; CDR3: CASSSPVRQSGTEAFF